A single sample gave rise to the 31 T cell receptor beta chains below, sequenced in a study of blood T cell repertoires in COVID-19. Measured with immunoSEQ multiplex PCR; TCRdb has only the in-frame clones, and not every one. The sample lists nearly 250,000 clones; about 84% were seen once. Sample: peripheral blood. The receptors were sampled from an elderly woman with COVID-19, enrolled during active disease.

This clone has more than one count but fewer than ten. The genes are TRBV24-1 and TRBJ1-3, with D maybe TRBD1 (5 bases). CDR3 length: 14 residues. Trimming shortened V by 2 bases and J by 8 bases, and 12 bases separated the two germline ends. Looked up from germline, CDR1 is KGHDR and CDR2 is SFDVKD. The CDR3 region has the DNA TGTGCCACCAGTGATTCGCAGGGTTTTGACACCATATATTTT. It is translated as CATSDSQGFDTIYF.

V usage is TRBV5-1 and J usage is TRBJ2-7; 12 bases agree with TRBD1. CDR3 length equals 15 residues. After removal of 1 base from V and 5 bases from J, the junction contained 4 bases not matched to a gene. Germline CDR1 SGHRS, CDR2 YFSETQ. DNA of the CDR3: TGCGCCAGCAGCTTGACCGGGACAGGGGGCCACGAGCAGTACTTC. Its translation: CASSLTGTGGHEQYF.

The rearrangement joins TRBV19 to TRBJ1-1; tentative D call: TRBD1 (5 bases). Trimming left V 6 bases short and J 1 base short, with 9 bases between. From germline, CDR1 is LNHDA and CDR2 SQIVND (reference sequence). This CDR3 spans 13 amino acids. This CDR3 reads CASRDDRNTEAFF. The CDR3 region has the DNA TGTGCCAGTAGAGACGACAGGAACACTGAAGCTTTCTTT.

This clone was detected once. The rearrangement links TRBV2 to TRBJ2-5; TRBD2 aligns across 7 bases. CDR1 is SNHLY, CDR2 FYNNEI, per germline. There are 12 residues in the CDR3. V gave up 6 bases and J gave up 4 bases; unmatched junction bases: 2. The CDR3, as DNA: TGTGCCAGCAGGGAGCGGGGAGAGACCCAGTACTTC. This translates into CASRERGETQYF.

V usage is TRBV5-8 and J usage is TRBJ1-3, with 7 bases matching TRBD1. The CDR3 spans 15 residues. V lost 1 base to trimming and J lost 1 base; unmatched junction nucleotides: 2. Germline loops: CDR1 SGHTS, CDR2 YDEGEE. CDR3 amino acids: CASSLKGASGNTIYF. The CDR3 DNA follows: TGTGCCAGCAGCTTGAAGGGGGCGTCTGGAAACACCATATATTTT.

The rearrangement uses TRBV5-4 and TRBJ2-1, with 9 bases lining up with TRBD2. This CDR3 has 15 amino acids. Germline trimming cut 2 bases from V and 4 bases from J; bases unmatched to any gene: 4. In germline, CDR1 is SGHNT, CDR2 YYREEE (reference sequence). Here the CDR3 reads CASSLGGGVYNEQFF. The DNA of the CDR3 is TGTGCCAGCAGCTTAGGCGGGGGGGTATACAATGAGCAGTTCTTC.

The chain recombines TRBV7-3 with TRBJ2-3; 10 nucleotides line up with TRBD2. There are 15 residues in the CDR3. The V gene end was trimmed by 3 bases and the J gene end by 4 bases; junction bases not matched to a gene: 4. CDR1 is SGHTA, CDR2 FQGTGA, per germline. CDR3 nucleotide sequence: TGTGCCAGCAGCTTGAGGCTAGCGGGGGCAGATACGCAGTATTTT. It yields the protein CASSLRLAGADTQYF.

The chain has TRBV24-1 and TRBJ1-5; D is undetermined. Germline V CDR1 and CDR2: KGHDR, SFDVKD. The CDR3 length is 12 residues. The V and J ends lost 2 bases and 6 bases respectively, with 4 bases between them. CDR3 DNA sequence: TGTGCCACCAGTGATTCCGGTCAGCCCCAGCATTTT. Its protein is CATSDSGQPQHF.

V usage is TRBV18 and J usage is TRBJ1-2; 8 bases align to TRBD1. The CDR3 is 15 amino acids. The J segment lost 4 bases and the V segment lost 3 bases, leaving 7 bases of the junction unmatched. Germline V lookup: CDR1 KGHSH, CDR2 LQKENI. For the CDR3, the DNA is TGTGCCAGCTCACCTCAGGGGGCAATACCCTATGGCTACACCTTC. Translation gives CASSPQGAIPYGYTF.

CDR3 bases: TGTGCCAGCAGCCACTCGGGATTAATTCTCTACAATGAGCAGTTCTTC. Encoded protein: CASSHSGLILYNEQFF. The chain links TRBV3-1 (or the pseudogene TRBV3-2) to TRBJ2-1; tentative D call: TRBD2 (5 bases). This CDR3 region has 16 residues. CDR1 and CDR2 (germline): LGHDT, YNNKEL (reference sequence). Trimming stripped 3 bases from V and 3 bases from J, with 15 bases between.

This clone came up once. The chain is built from TRBV6-5 and TRBJ1-1; D is perhaps TRBD1 (5 bases). Germline-derived CDR1 and CDR2 are MNHEY and SVGAGI. The CDR3 extends over 15 amino acids. V was cut by 0 bases and J by 3 bases, with 11 bases left in between. This CDR3 is CASSYSRGPDTEAFF. In nucleotides, the CDR3 is TGTGCCAGCAGTTACTCAAGGGGTCCAGACACTGAAGCTTTCTTT.

The chain joins TRBV14 to TRBJ1-6; D is undetermined. The CDR3 length is 15 residues. V shed 3 bases and J shed 3 bases, with 9 bases lying between them. Germline V CDR1 and CDR2: SGHDN, FVKESK. CDR3 sequence: CASSQQANYNSPLHF. CDR3 in DNA: TGTGCCAGCAGCCAGCAGGCAAACTATAATTCACCCCTCCACTTT.

The chain carries TRBV6-5 and TRBJ1-1, with D possibly being TRBD1 (6 bases). Trimming took off 2 bases at V and 2 bases at J, with 9 bases between the two ends. CDR3 length equals 14 residues. The germline V gene has CDR1 MNHEY and CDR2 SVGAGI. The DNA for the CDR3 is TGTGCCAGCAGTTACCGAGGGACAAACACTGAAGCTTTCTTT. This encodes CASSYRGTNTEAFF.

This rearrangement joins TRBV5-4 to TRBJ1-2; a possible D gene is TRBD1 (6 bases). Germline values: CDR1 SGHNT, CDR2 YYREEE (reference sequence). The CDR3 consists of 16 residues. V lost 5 bases, J lost 4 bases, and 21 bases lay in between. The CDR3 here is CASRGSDRPASYGYTF. CDR3 DNA sequence: TGTGCCAGCAGAGGATCTGACAGGCCGGCGTCCTATGGCTACACCTTC.

The count of this clone is one. The chain uses TRBV2 and TRBJ1-5, with 7 bases matching TRBD1. After removal of 3 bases from V and 6 bases from J, the junction contained 5 bases not matched to a gene. CDR1 is SNHLY, CDR2 FYNNEI, per germline. The CDR3 length is 14 residues. CDR3 amino acids: CASSDSGGIQPQHF. Here the CDR3 DNA reads TGTGCCAGCAGTGACTCAGGGGGGATTCAGCCCCAGCATTTT.

This chain connects TRBV6-1 to TRBJ2-5, with TRBD2 matching 8 bases. The germline gives CDR1 MNHNS, CDR2 SASEGT. V was pared by 3 bases and J by 2 bases, with 8 bases of the junction left unmatched. The length of the CDR3 is 16 residues. In DNA, the CDR3 is TGTGCCAGCAGTGACCCCGGGGTAGCGGGGCAAGAGACCCAGTACTTC. It encodes CASSDPGVAGQETQYF.

The V and J genes are TRBV18 and TRBJ1-1; D is uncertain. CDR1 and CDR2 from the germline V gene are KGHSH and LQKENI. The V end was cut by 0 bases, the J end by 6 bases, with 8 bases between. The CDR3 covers 13 residues. In DNA, the CDR3 is TGTGCCAGCTCACCACCGCACAGAGCTGAAGCTTTCTTT. This translates into CASSPPHRAEAFF.

The CDR3 protein is CASSLGGTVYNEQFF. The CDR3 DNA sequence: TGTGCCAGCAGCTTGGGCGGGACAGTTTACAATGAGCAGTTCTTC. This chain joins TRBV5-8 and TRBJ2-1, with D tentatively TRBD1 (7 bases). The CDR3 covers 15 residues. Germline assignment: CDR1 SGHTS and CDR2 YDEGEE. V was pared by 0 bases and J by 4 bases, with 11 bases between.

The V call is TRBV7-8, the J call TRBJ2-3, with TRBD2 matching over 8 bases. After removal of 3 bases from V and 2 bases from J, the junction contained 4 bases not matched to a gene. This CDR3 region has 15 residues. The germline V gene has CDR1 SGHVS and CDR2 FQNEAQ. CDR3 DNA sequence: TGTGCCAGCAGCTTTAGCGGGGTTCACACAGATACGCAGTATTTT. Its protein is CASSFSGVHTDTQYF.

V is TRBV11-2 and J is TRBJ1-5; 7 bases line up with TRBD1. There are 15 residues in the CDR3. Germline CDR1 reads SGHAT; CDR2 reads FQNNGV. V was clipped by 0 bases and J by 4 bases; unmatched bases: 3. This CDR3 reads CASSLEGGSNQPQHF. CDR3 nucleotides: TGTGCCAGCAGCTTAGAAGGGGGCAGTAATCAGCCCCAGCATTTT.

This clone was seen a handful of times. The V gene is TRBV3-1 (or the pseudogene TRBV3-2), the J gene TRBJ1-6; 8 bases match TRBD1. Germline V gene lookup returns CDR1 LGHDT and CDR2 YNNKEL (reference sequence). This CDR3 has 16 residues. V was clipped by 0 bases and J by 7 bases; unmatched bases: 5. The CDR3 sequence is CASSQDVRTGNSPLHF. The CDR3 nucleotides read TGTGCCAGCAGCCAAGATGTGAGGACAGGGAATTCACCCCTCCACTTT.

V and J are TRBV28 and TRBJ1-2, with D maybe TRBD1 (6 bases). V was pared by 6 bases and J by 5 bases, with 16 bases between. This CDR3 is built from 14 residues. Germline V gene data show CDR1 as MDHEN and CDR2 as SYDVKM. The CDR3 reads CASRTGQFLYGYTF. The DNA of the CDR3 is TGTGCCAGCAGGACGGGACAATTTCTTTATGGCTACACCTTC.

The chain carries TRBV7-2 and TRBJ2-2, with 7 nucleotides matching TRBD2. The CDR3 runs 16 residues. Germline V gene data show CDR1 as SGHTA and CDR2 as FQGNSA. V trimming: 1 base; J trimming: 0 bases; junction bases outside the gene matches: 2. The DNA for the CDR3 is TGTGCCAGCAGCTTAGGGAGCGGGGCGAACACCGGGGAGCTGTTTTTT. Protein sequence: CASSLGSGANTGELFF.

The gene calls are TRBV5-1 and TRBJ2-2; D unresolved. CDR3 length: 15 residues. CDR1 SGHRS and CDR2 YFSETQ come from the germline V gene. V lost 0 bases, J lost 1 base, and 7 bases lay in between. CDR3 nucleotides: TGCGCCAGCAGCTTGGGGCCGCAGAACACCGGGGAGCTGTTTTTT. Encoded protein: CASSLGPQNTGELFF.

The chain employs TRBV2 and TRBJ1-1; possible D gene TRBD1, 5 bases. Trimming stripped 8 bases from V and 3 bases from J, with 16 bases between. Germline V gene data show CDR1 as SNHLY and CDR2 as FYNNEI. The CDR3 loop spans 14 amino acids. The CDR3 DNA is TGTGCCAGCGTCCCCAGGGCCTCATACACTGAAGCTTTCTTT. It encodes CASVPRASYTEAFF.

The J gene is TRBJ1-2, the V gene TRBV5-1; 7 nucleotides line up with TRBD1. V shed 1 base, J shed 3 bases, and the junction held 6 bases outside the gene matches. The CDR3 contains 15 residues. Germline CDR1 is SGHRS and CDR2 is YFSETQ. The CDR3 sequence is CASSLIEGADYGYTF. The CDR3, as DNA: TGCGCCAGCAGCTTGATTGAGGGGGCGGACTATGGCTACACCTTC.

The V and J genes are TRBV28 and TRBJ1-2; unclear D gene. The germline V gene has CDR1 MDHEN and CDR2 SYDVKM. The V end lost 4 bases, the J end lost 2 bases, and 8 bases lay between the germline ends. This CDR3 region has 13 residues. This chain's CDR3 is CASSWNSNYGYTF. The CDR3 DNA follows: TGTGCCAGCAGTTGGAACAGCAACTATGGCTACACCTTC.

The chain joins TRBV13 to TRBJ2-2; no reliable D call. Trimming removed 4 bases at V and 4 bases at J, with 4 bases between. Looked up from germline, CDR1 is PRHDT and CDR2 is FYEKMQ (reference sequence). The CDR3 loop spans 12 amino acids. The CDR3 region has the DNA TGTGCCAGCAGCTCCAGCACCGGGGAGCTGTTTTTT. Its translation is CASSSSTGELFF.

This CDR3 is CASSDGILNTEAFF. The CDR3 DNA sequence: TGTGCCAGCAGTGATGGCATATTGAACACTGAAGCTTTCTTT. The V gene is TRBV6-1, the J gene TRBJ1-1, with unresolved D. The germline V gene has CDR1 MNHNS and CDR2 SASEGT. This CDR3 is built from 14 residues. Trimming stripped 3 bases from V and 0 bases from J, with 8 bases between.

The table lists this clone with a count of one. The rearrangement links TRBV3-1 (or the pseudogene TRBV3-2) to TRBJ1-2; the D is unclear. Trimming removed 3 bases at V and 0 bases at J, with 11 bases between. The CDR3 totals 15 residues. Germline-derived CDR1 and CDR2 are LGHDT and YNNKEL (reference sequence). CDR3 in DNA: TGTGCCAGCAGCCAGGTGGCAGACTCTAACTATGGCTACACCTTC. Its protein is CASSQVADSNYGYTF.

This clone was detected once. The chain carries TRBV5-1 and TRBJ2-5; 7 bases fit TRBD2. V gave up 0 bases and J gave up 5 bases; unmatched junction bases: 7. The CDR3 consists of 15 residues. Germline CDR1 reads SGHRS; CDR2 reads YFSETQ. Here the CDR3 DNA reads TGCGCCAGCAGCTTGGAAGGGGCTAGCGGTGAGACCCAGTACTTC. Protein product: CASSLEGASGETQYF. The full variable domain, its missing parts supplied by reference TRBV5-1 and TRBJ2-5, is KAGVTQTPRYLIKTRGQQVTLSCSPISGHRSVSWYQQTPGQGLQFLFEYFSETQRNKGNFPGRFSGRQFSNSRSEMNVSTLELGDSALYLCASSLEGASGETQYFGPGTRLLVL.